The 25 T cell receptor beta chains below all came from one sample that was sequenced in a study of vaccination effects on CD4 cells after COVID-19. Viral peptide pool expansion of antigen-specific CD4+ T cells preceded sequencing in the ViraFEST assay. The culture ran for less than 12 days, and then CD4+ T cells were isolated. People in the vaccine group had not been infected with SARS-CoV-2 before, and their nucleocapsid antibodies were negative. Repertoires were generated with immunoSEQ multiplex PCR, while TCRdb's copy carries only in-frame clones and drops some. This table holds roughly 20,000 clones, around 70% found once. Their antigens remain unidentified. The source material was CD4+ T cells from PBMCs cultured with HCoV-NL63 spike peptides, sampled before COVID-19 vaccination. These receptor sequences come from a human donor who received a COVID-19 vaccine.

This clone turned up a few times. This sequence joins TRBV4-3 and TRBJ1-5; D ambiguous. This CDR3 has 13 amino acids. Between the trimmed V and J ends, which lost 4 bases and 4 bases, there was a span of 8 bases. The germline V gene has CDR1 LGHNA and CDR2 YSLEER. DNA of the CDR3: TGCGCCAGCAGCCTAAATACTAATCAGCCCCAGCATTTT. Translation: CASSLNTNQPQHF.

The rearrangement joins TRBV11-2 to TRBJ2-1; no clear D. V lost 2 bases to trimming and J lost 0 bases, with 8 bases between them. Germline CDR1 is SGHAT and CDR2 is FQNNGV. CDR3 length: 15 residues. The CDR3 sequence is CASSLQRLSYNEQFF. The CDR3 coding sequence is TGTGCCAGCAGCTTACAGAGACTCTCCTACAATGAGCAGTTCTTC.

This rearrangement joins TRBV3-1 (or the pseudogene TRBV3-2) to TRBJ2-7, with TRBD2 as a possible D gene (5 bases). Germline V gene data show CDR1 as LGHDT and CDR2 as YNNKEL (reference sequence). The CDR3 extends over 14 amino acids. Trimming removed 1 base from V and 1 base from J, with 8 bases in between. The CDR3 is CASSQGGMSYEQYF. The CDR3 region has the DNA TGTGCCAGCAGCCAAGGAGGGATGTCCTACGAGCAGTACTTC.

The chain recombines TRBV12-3 or TRBV12-4 with TRBJ2-2, with unresolved D. Deletions cut 1 base from V and 7 bases from J, with 7 bases between. CDR3 length equals 13 residues. The CDR3 reads CASSLGSGGELFF. In DNA form, the CDR3 reads TGTGCCAGCAGTTTAGGGTCGGGCGGGGAGCTGTTTTTT.

The V gene is TRBV6-4, the J gene TRBJ1-2; 11 positions agree with TRBD1. The CDR3 length is 12 residues. The V gene end was trimmed by 10 bases and the J gene end by 7 bases; junction bases not matched to a gene: 5. Germline values: CDR1 MRHNA, CDR2 SNTAGT. The CDR3 spells CATTGTGGGYTF. Written as DNA, the CDR3 is TGTGCCACTACCGGGACAGGGGGTGGCTACACCTTC.

This chain links TRBV6-5 with TRBJ1-1; the D is unclear. This CDR3 has 13 residues. V was clipped by 5 bases and J by 1 base, with 8 bases between them. In germline, CDR1 is MNHEY, CDR2 SVGAGI. The CDR3 DNA reads as TGTGCCAGCAGTCTCGCGGGGAACACTGAAGCTTTCTTT. Translated, it gives CASSLAGNTEAFF.

This clone has more than one count but fewer than ten. The gene calls are TRBV5-4 and TRBJ1-3; D is unclear. The CDR3 covers 15 residues. The germline V gene encodes CDR1 SGHNT and CDR2 YYREEE (reference sequence). V lost 0 bases and J lost 5, with 12 bases in between. DNA of the CDR3: TGTGCCAGCAGCTTGGGCGCCAGCGTTAGAAACACCATATATTTT. Amino acids: CASSLGASVRNTIYF.

Note on this clone: Other DNA sequences in the sample encode the same CDR3. The chain combines TRBV20-1 with TRBJ2-1; D may be TRBD1 or TRBD2 (5 bases each). The CDR3 loop spans 13 amino acids. V lost 3 bases and J lost 5, with 11 bases in between. Germline V gives CDR1 DFQATT, CDR2 SNEGSKA (reference sequence). CDR3 nucleotide sequence: TGCAGTGCTAGTGGGGGTCCGAACAATGAGCAGTTCTTC. The encoded protein is CSASGGPNNEQFF.

The gene calls are TRBV12-3 or TRBV12-4 and TRBJ1-5; D is perhaps TRBD1 (5 bases). Trimming left V 7 bases short and J 4 bases short, with 8 bases between. The CDR3 sequence is 12 residues long. The CDR3 region has the DNA TGTGCCAGCAAAGAGGGGAATCAGCCCCAGCATTTT. It translates to CASKEGNQPQHF.

This chain links TRBV6-2 or TRBV6-3 with TRBJ2-2; no firm D call. The CDR3 sequence is 19 residues long. Germline V CDR1 and CDR2: MNHEY, SVGEGT. V gave up 0 bases and J gave up 0 bases, with 17 bases separating them. The CDR3 reads CASSYSIGRSLANTGELFF. In nucleotides, the CDR3 is TGTGCCAGCAGTTACTCTATTGGACGGTCTCTCGCGAACACCGGGGAGCTGTTTTTT.

CDR3 nucleotides: TGTGCCAGCAGCTTAGAGGCGGGGGGCCAAGAGACCCAGTACTTC. Translation gives CASSLEAGGQETQYF. The chain couples TRBV7-2 to TRBJ2-5, with 8 bases aligning to TRBD2. CDR3 size: 15 residues. The J segment lost 1 base and the V segment lost 1 base, leaving 2 bases of the junction unmatched. Germline CDR1 SGHTA, CDR2 FQGNSA.

The chain couples TRBV4-2 to TRBJ2-2; D remains unclear. The V gene's germline CDR1 is LGHNA and CDR2 YNFKEQ. The CDR3 covers 13 residues. The ends were cut back, 5 bases at V and 7 bases at J, with 11 bases in the middle. CDR3 sequence (DNA): TGTGCCAGCAGCGGTCCGTTTGGCGGGGAGCTGTTTTTT. Translated, it gives CASSGPFGGELFF.

V usage is TRBV2 and J usage is TRBJ2-1; perhaps TRBD2 as D (6 bases). Trimming stripped 1 base from V and 9 bases from J, with 10 bases between. There are 13 residues in the CDR3. Germline CDR1 and CDR2: SNHLY and FYNNEI. The CDR3 loop is CASSEGGDSEQFF. In DNA form, the CDR3 reads TGTGCCAGCAGTGAAGGGGGGGATAGTGAGCAGTTCTTC.

The chain couples TRBV12-3 or TRBV12-4 to TRBJ2-3; no clear D. Trimming stripped 6 bases from V and 0 bases from J, with 7 bases between. The CDR3 runs 13 residues. CDR3 residues: CASRRASTDTQYF. The CDR3 bases are TGTGCCAGCAGGCGAGCTAGCACAGATACGCAGTATTTT.

V and J are TRBV4-1 and TRBJ1-3; weak D call: TRBD1 (6 bases). Germline V lookup: CDR1 MGHRA, CDR2 YSYEKL. This CDR3 region has 18 residues. V was trimmed by 1 base and J by 0 bases, leaving 16 bases between them. CDR3 in amino acids: CASSQALTQGYSGNTIYF. Here the CDR3 DNA reads TGCGCCAGCAGCCAAGCCCTGACTCAGGGGTACTCTGGAAACACCATATATTTT.

This rearrangement joins TRBV27 to TRBJ2-1; 9 bases align to TRBD1. The CDR3 spans 15 residues. Germline V lookup: CDR1 MNHEY, CDR2 SMNVEV (reference sequence). With 5 bases clipped from V and 8 bases from J, the junction kept 10 bases outside the gene matches. CDR3: CASSPRDRVRDEQFF. CDR3 bases: TGTGCCAGCAGTCCCAGGGACAGGGTCAGGGATGAGCAGTTCTTC.

The chain couples TRBV5-1 to TRBJ2-2, with no clear D. The CDR3 sequence is 13 residues long. CDR1 is SGHRS, CDR2 YFSETQ, per germline. V lost 4 bases and J lost 4, with 8 bases in between. CDR3 region: CASSVQGTGELFF. CDR3 DNA: TGCGCCAGCAGCGTTCAAGGCACCGGGGAGCTGTTTTTT.

This clone has more than one count but fewer than ten. The chain couples TRBV28 to TRBJ2-7; D is uncertain. Trimming stripped 3 bases from V and 1 base from J, with 13 bases between. CDR1 and CDR2 (germline): MDHEN, SYDVKM. This CDR3 has 15 residues. This CDR3 is CASSFGSRLSYEQYF. The CDR3 nucleotides are TGTGCCAGCAGTTTTGGTTCGCGGTTATCCTACGAGCAGTACTTC.

The CDR3 reads CASSTRQGTDTQYF. For the CDR3, the DNA is TGTGCCAGCAGTACCCGACAGGGGACAGATACGCAGTATTTT. This chain connects TRBV28 to TRBJ2-3; 8 bases are shared with TRBD1. This CDR3 is built from 14 residues. The J segment lost 3 bases and the V segment lost 5 bases, leaving 4 bases of the junction unmatched. Germline loops: CDR1 MDHEN, CDR2 SYDVKM.

This clone was picked up a small number of times. The chain joins TRBV7-9 to TRBJ2-3; 11 nucleotides line up with TRBD2. The CDR3 loop spans 15 amino acids. The V and J ends lost 4 bases and 2 bases, in that order; junction bases with no gene match: 2. CDR1 SEHNR and CDR2 FQNEAQ come from the germline V gene (reference sequence). The CDR3 coding sequence is TGTGCCAGCAGCTCGGGACTAGCGGACACAGATACGCAGTATTTT. It is translated as CASSSGLADTDTQYF.

The chain recombines TRBV7-9 with TRBJ2-6, with D maybe TRBD2 (6 bases). This CDR3 spans 16 amino acids. V lost 0 bases, J lost 2 bases, and 8 bases lay in between. In germline, CDR1 is SEHNR, CDR2 FQNEAQ (reference sequence). The CDR3 DNA is TGTGCCAGCAGCTTAGCGCGCGGGACTGGGGCCAACGTCCTGACTTTC. As protein: CASSLARGTGANVLTF.

This clone came up once. DNA for the CDR3: TGTGCCTGGAGTGTGGGTGCGGGCGAGCAGTTCTTC. This sequence encodes CAWSVGAGEQFF. The V call is TRBV30, the J call TRBJ2-1, with D possibly matching TRBD2 (5 bases). Germline V lookup: CDR1 GTSNPN, CDR2 SVGIG (reference sequence). CDR3 length equals 12 residues. V was clipped by 0 bases and J by 10 bases, with 10 bases between them.

This chain joins TRBV5-4 and TRBJ2-2, with TRBD2 as a possible D gene (5 bases). Between the trimmed V and J ends, which lost 6 bases and 6 bases, there was a span of 21 bases. The CDR3 totals 16 residues. Germline V CDR1 and CDR2: SGHNT, YYREEE (reference sequence). The CDR3 DNA is TGTGCCAGCACCTCGAAGGACTTCGAACTCGCCGGGGAGCTGTTTTTT. As protein: CASTSKDFELAGELFF.

This clone was seen a handful of times. The chain couples TRBV5-1 to TRBJ1-1; D remains unclear. V was shortened by 0 bases and J by 0 bases, with 9 bases between the two germline ends. Germline V lookup: CDR1 SGHRS, CDR2 YFSETQ. CDR3 length: 15 residues. The CDR3 coding sequence is TGCGCCAGCAGCTTGGGTAGCAGTTTGAACACTGAAGCTTTCTTT. Its translation is CASSLGSSLNTEAFF. Using reference TRBV5-1 and TRBJ1-1 for the parts outside the CDR3, the full variable domain is KAGVTQTPRYLIKTRGQQVTLSCSPISGHRSVSWYQQTPGQGLQFLFEYFSETQRNKGNFPGRFSGRQFSNSRSEMNVSTLELGDSALYLCASSLGSSLNTEAFFGQGTRLTVV.

CDR3 nucleotides: TGTGCCAGCAGCGCCGGGCCCCTAACGTCCTCCTACGAGCAGTACTTC. Protein sequence: CASSAGPLTSSYEQYF. The gene calls are TRBV5-6 and TRBJ2-7; D not certain. V gave up 4 bases and J gave up 0 bases, with 17 bases separating them. The CDR3 contains 16 residues. Germline values: CDR1 SGHDT, CDR2 YYEEEE.